Below, 25 T cell receptor beta chains from the same sample are listed, as sequenced in a study of identical twins. TCRdb itself ran the 5' RACE reads through MiXCR, one entry per CDR3 protein. Among 200,000 to 250,000 distinct CDR3 sequences listed, around 8% were seen once. The same data also contributed to another study, on yellow fever vaccine responses in identical twins.

Sequencing used memory (CD45RO+) T cells sorted from blood. All receptors derive from a woman between 18 and 29 years old in good health.

The chain uses TRBV20-1 and TRBJ2-1; TRBD2 agrees at 11 bases. CDR3 size: 16 residues. In germline, CDR1 is DFQATT, CDR2 SNEGSKA (reference sequence). V trimming: 4 bases; J trimming: 3 bases; junction bases outside the gene matches: 8. The CDR3 sequence: CSAKAPGTSGYNEQFF. The DNA for the CDR3 is TGCAGTGCTAAGGCTCCCGGGACTAGCGGCTACAATGAGCAGTTCTTC.

This clonotype was observed a few times. The gene calls are TRBV6-2 or TRBV6-3 and TRBJ2-2, with 8 bases aligning to TRBD2. CDR1 is MNHEY and CDR2 is SVGEGT in the germline V gene. V dropped 6 bases and J dropped 3; count of bases not matched to a gene: 6. This CDR3 region has 15 residues. The CDR3 loop is CASRPGGGHTGELFF. The CDR3 bases are TGTGCCAGCAGGCCCGGCGGGGGGCACACCGGGGAGCTGTTTTTT.

The chain recombines TRBV25-1 with TRBJ2-7; unclear D gene. V lost 3 bases to trimming and J lost 5 bases, with 17 bases between them. This CDR3 spans 15 amino acids. CDR1 MGHDK and CDR2 SYGVNS come from the germline V gene. The CDR3 nucleotides read TGTGCCAGCAGTGATGCGCGGACGGTGCAAGACGAGCAGTACTTC. Translation: CASSDARTVQDEQYF.

This clonotype has a count of ten or more. The rearrangement joins TRBV20-1 to TRBJ2-3; 9 bases agree with TRBD2. V dropped 6 bases and J dropped 6; count of bases not matched to a gene: 10. Germline V lookup: CDR1 DFQATT, CDR2 SNEGSKA (reference sequence). The CDR3 has 14 amino acids. Here the CDR3 reads CSAEAREGRDTQYF. Written as DNA, the CDR3 is TGCAGTGCCGAAGCGCGGGAGGGCCGGGATACGCAGTATTTT.

The table lists this clonotype with a few counts. CDR3 residues: CASSQAGHQETQYF. The CDR3 nucleotides read TGTGCCAGCAGCCAAGCGGGGCATCAAGAGACCCAGTACTTC. J is TRBJ2-5 and V is TRBV3-1; D tentatively fits TRBD1 or TRBD2 (5 bases each). CDR1 LGHDT and CDR2 YNNKEL come from the germline V gene (reference sequence). The ends were cut back, 1 base at V and 2 bases at J, with 8 bases in the middle. The CDR3 sequence is 14 residues long.

This clonotype was detected ten times or more. The CDR3 DNA is TGTGCCAGCAGTTTAAGCCCGACGAACACTGAAGCTTTCTTT. Translating it yields CASSLSPTNTEAFF. This chain links TRBV28 with TRBJ1-1; D gene unclear. There are 14 residues in the CDR3. Germline assignment: CDR1 MDHEN and CDR2 SYDVKM. The V end lost 2 bases, the J end lost 1 base, and 8 bases lay between the germline ends. Full variable domain (remainder filled in from reference TRBV28 and TRBJ1-1): DVKVTQSSRYLVKRTGEKVFLECVQDMDHENMFWYRQDPGLGLRLIYFSYDVKMKEKGDIPEGYSVSREKKERFSLILESASTNQTSMYLCASSLSPTNTEAFFGQGTRLTVV.

J is TRBJ1-5 and V is TRBV3-1, with a weak D call TRBD1 (5 bases). The CDR3 sequence is 14 residues long. Germline CDR1 and CDR2: LGHDT and YNNKEL (reference sequence). Deletions cut 2 bases from V and 2 bases from J, with 7 bases between. CDR3 sequence: CASSQRQRNQPQHF. CDR3 nucleotide sequence: TGTGCCAGCAGCCAACGACAGCGCAATCAGCCCCAGCATTTT.

The sample holds a few counts of this clonotype. CDR3 coding DNA: TGTGCCACAGCCGCAGGGAGGACTAATGAAAAACTGTTTTTT. This gives the protein CATAAGRTNEKLFF. The V call is TRBV10-3, the J call TRBJ1-4; D perhaps matches TRBD1 (5 bases). V dropped 10 bases and J dropped 2 bases, with 14 bases sitting between them. The CDR3 runs 14 residues. The germline V gene encodes CDR1 ENHRY and CDR2 SYGVKD.

This clonotype has a count of ten or more. The V gene is TRBV28, the J gene TRBJ2-3; 12 nucleotides line up with TRBD2. The junction had 6 bases not matched to a gene; V was cut back by 4 bases and J by 1 base. This CDR3 region has 17 residues. CDR1 MDHEN and CDR2 SYDVKM come from the germline V gene. CDR3 in amino acids: CASSSLPSGRGTDTQYF. CDR3 nucleotide sequence: TGTGCCAGCAGTTCCCTCCCTAGCGGGAGGGGCACAGATACGCAGTATTTT.

The genes are TRBV20-1 and TRBJ1-2, with D possibly matching TRBD1 (6 bases). The germline gives CDR1 DFQATT, CDR2 SNEGSKA (reference sequence). Trimming removed 3 bases from V and 8 bases from J, with 16 bases in between. The CDR3 loop spans 13 amino acids. The CDR3 is CSARKIQGDGYTF. Written as DNA, the CDR3 is TGCAGTGCTAGGAAAATACAGGGAGACGGCTACACCTTC.

The J gene is TRBJ2-3, the V gene TRBV11-2, with 7 bases matching TRBD2. J gave up 0 bases and V 1 base, and 13 bases lay outside the gene matches. The CDR3 is made up of 19 amino acids. Looked up from germline, CDR1 is SGHAT and CDR2 is FQNNGV. CDR3 nucleotide sequence: TGTGCCAGCAGCTTAGTGGGTCGGTCTCTAGCGGTGAGCACAGATACGCAGTATTTT. Translated: CASSLVGRSLAVSTDTQYF.

The chain recombines TRBV5-6 with TRBJ1-1; D is ambiguous. The CDR3 contains 11 residues. CDR1 SGHDT and CDR2 YYEEEE come from the germline V gene. Trimming took 3 bases from V and 11 from J, leaving 11 bases between them. The CDR3 sequence: CASSSGGNAFF. The CDR3, as DNA: TGTGCCAGCAGCTCGGGTGGGAATGCTTTCTTT.

This clonotype was seen many times. The rearrangement joins TRBV10-2 to TRBJ1-5; D is unclear. CDR3 length equals 14 residues. CDR1 and CDR2 from the germline V gene are WSHSY and SAAADI. Trimming took off 7 bases at V and 5 bases at J, with 15 bases between the two ends. This CDR3 is CASTRTPGDQPQHF. The CDR3 nucleotides read TGCGCCAGCACGCGGACCCCTGGGGATCAGCCCCAGCATTTT.

There are many counts of this clonotype. This rearrangement joins TRBV25-1 to TRBJ2-2; D is perhaps TRBD2 (5 bases). The CDR3 covers 14 residues. Looked up from germline, CDR1 is MGHDK and CDR2 is SYGVNS. V shed 6 bases and J shed 5 bases, with 13 bases lying between them. The CDR3 DNA reads as TGTGCCAGCAGCGCGGGTCTTAGTACCGGGGAGCTGTTTTTT. It yields the protein CASSAGLSTGELFF.

This clonotype was detected many times. The genes are TRBV7-2 and TRBJ2-7, with D perhaps assigned TRBD1 or TRBD2 (5 bases each). In germline, CDR1 is SGHTA, CDR2 FQGNSA. V gave up 5 bases and J gave up 3 bases, with 8 bases separating them. This CDR3 is built from 12 residues. The CDR3: CASSLGRYEQYF. The CDR3 DNA reads TGTGCCAGCAGCCTGGGACGCTACGAGCAGTACTTC.

This clonotype occurred a few times. The V call is TRBV5-1, the J call TRBJ2-5; unclear D gene. The CDR3 is 13 residues long. CDR1 SGHRS and CDR2 YFSETQ come from the germline V gene. V dropped 6 bases and J dropped 2 bases, with 11 bases sitting between them. The CDR3 sequence: CASMLSGQETQYF. The CDR3 DNA reads as TGCGCCAGCATGCTGTCAGGTCAAGAGACCCAGTACTTC. The full variable domain, with the rest looked up from reference TRBV5-1 and TRBJ2-5, is KAGVTQTPRYLIKTRGQQVTLSCSPISGHRSVSWYQQTPGQGLQFLFEYFSETQRNKGNFPGRFSGRQFSNSRSEMNVSTLELGDSALYLCASMLSGQETQYFGPGTRLLVL.

This clonotype was detected only a few times. V and J are TRBV5-1 and TRBJ2-7, with 8 bases lining up with TRBD1. The CDR3 is 13 amino acids. CDR1 and CDR2 from the germline V gene are SGHRS and YFSETQ. J gave up 5 bases and V 1 base, and 2 bases lay outside the gene matches. In nucleotides, the CDR3 is TGCGCCAGCAGCTTGAACAGGGGGGACGAGCAGTACTTC. The encoded protein is CASSLNRGDEQYF. Full variable domain (rest looked up from reference TRBV5-1 and TRBJ2-7): KAGVTQTPRYLIKTRGQQVTLSCSPISGHRSVSWYQQTPGQGLQFLFEYFSETQRNKGNFPGRFSGRQFSNSRSEMNVSTLELGDSALYLCASSLNRGDEQYFGPGTRLTVT.

This clonotype was counted at least ten times. V is TRBV6-1 and J is TRBJ2-3; D call uncertain. The CDR3 covers 13 residues. Germline-derived CDR1 and CDR2 are MNHNS and SASEGT. With 7 bases removed from V and 1 base from J, the gap between germline ends came to 9 bases. CDR3 sequence reads: CASTQPGTDTQYF. CDR3 nucleotide sequence: TGTGCCAGCACCCAACCAGGCACAGATACGCAGTATTTT.

This clonotype was recorded many times. The rearrangement joins TRBV7-9 to TRBJ2-1, with D perhaps TRBD1 or TRBD2 (6 bases each). The ends were cut back, 3 bases at V and 7 bases at J, with 19 bases in the middle. The CDR3 has 16 amino acids. CDR1 is SEHNR and CDR2 is FQNEAQ in the germline V gene (reference sequence). The CDR3 loop is CASSLFVGGGRNEQFF. The CDR3 DNA reads as TGTGCCAGCAGCTTGTTCGTCGGAGGGGGGAGGAATGAGCAGTTCTTC. The full variable domain, in which reference TRBV7-9 and TRBJ2-1 provide the parts outside the CDR3, is DTGVSQNPRHKITKRGQNVTFRCDPISEHNRLYWYRQTLGQGPEFLTYFQNEAQLEKSRLLSDRFSAERPKGSFSTLEIQRTEQGDSAMYLCASSLFVGGGRNEQFFGPGTRLTVL.

This clonotype was seen many times. V usage is TRBV27 and J usage is TRBJ2-2; 9 bases map to TRBD1. From germline, CDR1 is MNHEY and CDR2 SMNVEV (reference sequence). V lost 3 bases and J lost 2; bases outside the gene matches: 4. This CDR3 is 16 amino acids long. In nucleotides, the CDR3 is TGTGCCAGCAGTTTTAGGACAGGGGACAACACCGGGGAGCTGTTTTTT. Translating it yields CASSFRTGDNTGELFF.

This clonotype was observed a few times. The V gene is TRBV20-1, the J gene TRBJ2-2, with D possibly being TRBD1 (5 bases). V lost 2 bases to trimming and J lost 1 base, with 11 bases between them. The germline CDR1 and CDR2 sequences are DFQATT and SNEGSKA (reference sequence). The CDR3 runs to 15 residues. The CDR3 DNA sequence: TGCAGTGCTAGACCCAGGGTGGAGAACACCGGGGAGCTGTTTTTT. This translates into CSARPRVENTGELFF.

This clonotype was detected ten times or more. The chain employs TRBV5-1 and TRBJ2-1, with TRBD2 matching 8 bases. The germline CDR1 and CDR2 sequences are SGHRS and YFSETQ. V was pared by 4 bases and J by 1 base, with 4 bases of the junction left unmatched. There are 15 residues in the CDR3. CDR3 coding DNA: TGCGCCAGCAGCACTAGCGGAGGTTCCTACAATGAGCAGTTCTTC. Protein product: CASSTSGGSYNEQFF.

This chain connects TRBV7-2 to TRBJ2-7; tentatively, D is TRBD2 (6 bases). This CDR3 has 12 residues. V lost 1 base to trimming and J lost 9 bases, with 10 bases between them. Germline V gene lookup returns CDR1 SGHTA and CDR2 FQGNSA. The CDR3 DNA reads TGTGCCAGCAGCTTAGAGGGAGGTGCGCAGTACTTC. The encoded protein is CASSLEGGAQYF.

The chain couples TRBV7-2 to TRBJ1-5; no clear D gene. CDR1 SGHTA and CDR2 FQGNSA come from the germline V gene. Trimming removed 5 bases from V and 3 bases from J, with 14 bases in between. The CDR3 loop spans 15 amino acids. The CDR3 sequence is CASSPTAGVNQPQHF. CDR3 in DNA: TGTGCCAGCAGCCCCACCGCGGGAGTCAATCAGCCCCAGCATTTT. Based on the CDR3 plus reference TRBV7-2 and TRBJ1-5, the full variable domain is GAGVSQSPSNKVTEKGKDVELRCDPISGHTALYWYRQSLGQGLEFLIYFQGNSAPDKSGLPSDRFSAERTGGSVSTLTIQRTQQEDSAVYLCASSPTAGVNQPQHFGDGTRLSIL.

The chain joins TRBV19 to TRBJ2-1; D uncertain. The germline CDR1 and CDR2 sequences are LNHDA and SQIVND (reference sequence). This CDR3 has 14 residues. With 6 bases removed from V and 4 bases from J, the gap between germline ends came to 13 bases. The CDR3 region is CASSKDGAYNEQFF. Written as DNA, the CDR3 is TGTGCCAGTAGCAAGGACGGAGCATACAATGAGCAGTTCTTC.